The subject of this entry is one T cell receptor beta chain. Antigen unknown. Cells defined as naive were viable CD3+CD4+ or CD3+CD8+ and CCR7+CD45RA+CD45RO-CD95-CD27+CD28+. This sample is part of a study of T cells after posttransplantation cyclophosphamide. General study findings and limits: TRB clonality was highly associated with recipient CMV seropositivity and reactivation. Skin or GI-infiltrating T cells shared few TRB sequences with blood. Later post-transplant blood repertoires were often dominated by donor CD8+ memory clones.

Repertoires were generated with immunoSEQ multiplex PCR, while TCRdb's copy carries only in-frame clones and drops some. Seen here are tens of thousands of clones, 90% to 95% observed once, and the top ten hold 0.1% to 0.12%. The ends were cut back, 5 bases at V and 8 bases at J, with 15 bases in the middle. CDR3 length: 13 residues. The germline V gene has CDR1 MNHNS and CDR2 SASEGT. The chain is built from TRBV6-1 and TRBJ1-2; D is unresolved. This clonotype was obtained from a man aged 25-45 years in good health and a related stem cell transplant donor. The sequenced material came from naive CD4+ T cells sorted from blood. CDR3 nucleotides: TGTGCCAGCAGTTATACGGGCGGGGTCGGCTACACCTTC. Translating gives CASSYTGGVGYTF.